This T cell receptor (beta chain) was observed in a study of shared clonotypes between healthy human individuals. Background on the study: Samples came from two female and a few male donors aged 18 to 49.

Whole-study findings and limits: Only a few donors were included, so the genetic and exposure-history diversity represented was limited.

As for this clone: The target antigen is unknown.

The authors divided CD4+ cells into CD45RA+ naive and CD45RA-negative memory subsets. The protocol was immunoSEQ multiplex PCR, while the TCRdb copy is restricted to in-frame clones and leaves out a portion. The top ten clones hold 0.1% to 0.15% of a sample with roughly 2 million clones, 85% to 95% of them seen once. The clonotype was recovered from a man between 18 and 35 years old in good health. Input material: naive CD4+ T cells sorted from blood. Subset of the sample: CD45RA+ positively selected.

The CDR3, as DNA: TGTGCCAGCAGTTCCGCCGGGACAGGGTTTCTGGGTGAAGCTTTCTTT. Encoded protein: CASSSAGTGFLGEAFF. The rearrangement uses TRBV6-5 and TRBJ1-1; 9 bases line up with TRBD1. The trim removed 4 bases at V and 7 bases at J, leaving 13 bases unmatched. CDR3 length equals 16 residues. Per germline, CDR1 MNHEY and CDR2 SVGAGI.